Shown below are 23 T cell receptor beta chains from a single sample sequenced in a study. Adaptor-ligated barcode primers were used to amplify TRBV12-4/TRBJ1-2 clonotypes. TCRdb recomputed calls from the multiplex PCR reads with MiXCR, one row per CDR3 protein. This sample has about 830 distinct CDR3 sequences, with 15% to 20% found just once. Cells sorted as Tregs were CD4+, CD25+ and CD127-/low. Sequencing input: Tregs sorted from blood. The source of these receptors is a female donor with breast cancer.

This clonotype is classed as hyperexpanded. The chain has TRBV12-3 or TRBV12-4 and TRBJ1-2; unclear D gene. V was shortened by 3 bases and J by 4 bases, with 3 bases between the two germline ends. The CDR3 runs 11 residues. The CDR3 DNA follows: TGTGCCAGCAGTTTGAGCTATGGCTACACCTTC. Amino acids: CASSLSYGYTF.

In its sample, this clonotype is hyperexpanded (1% or more). The chain joins TRBV12-3 or TRBV12-4 to TRBJ1-2; tentatively, D is TRBD1 (5 bases). V lost 3 bases, J lost 5 bases, and 7 bases lay in between. CDR3 size: 12 residues. The CDR3 coding sequence is TGTGCCAGCAGTTTGACAGAATATGGCTACACCTTC. It codes for CASSLTEYGYTF.

This clonotype is large within its sample. The J gene is TRBJ1-2, the V gene TRBV12-3 or TRBV12-4; TRBD1 aligns across 7 bases. There are 12 residues in the CDR3. The V segment lost 6 bases and the J segment 5 bases; nucleotides outside the gene matches: 3. CDR3 sequence (DNA): TGTGCCAGCAGCCGGGACAGTTATGGCTACACCTTC. Translated: CASSRDSYGYTF.

This clonotype is termed large. CDR3 in amino acids: CASSETGTLGGYTF. The CDR3 DNA sequence: TGTGCCAGCAGTGAGACGGGAACCCTGGGTGGCTACACCTTC. The chain couples TRBV12-3 or TRBV12-4 to TRBJ1-2; no firm D call. Trimming stripped 5 bases from V and 7 bases from J, with 17 bases between. This CDR3 region has 14 residues.

J is TRBJ1-2 and V is TRBV12-3 or TRBV12-4, with 7 bases identical to TRBD1. The CDR3 contains 13 residues. V trimming: 6 bases; J trimming: 8 bases; junction bases outside the gene matches: 9. Here the CDR3 DNA reads TGTGCCAGCAGCACCGGGACAGAATTAGGCTACACCTTC. Translating it yields CASSTGTELGYTF.

In this sample, this clonotype is medium-sized (0.01 to 0.1%). The chain employs TRBV12-3 or TRBV12-4 and TRBJ1-2; 7 nucleotides agree with TRBD1. The CDR3 is made up of 15 amino acids. Unmatched junction bases numbered 13, after V lost 5 bases and J lost 7 bases. The CDR3 region has the DNA TGTGCCAGCAGTGGAACGACAGGGAGTAGCGGTGGCTACACCTTC. Amino acids: CASSGTTGSSGGYTF.

This clonotype was detected only a few times. The J gene is TRBJ1-2, the V gene TRBV12-3 or TRBV12-4; 9 bases are shared with TRBD1. Trimming took 8 bases from V and 2 from J; bases not matched to a gene: 0. CDR3 size: 12 residues. CDR3 DNA sequence: TGTGCCAGCGGGACAGGGAACTATGGCTACACCTTC. Protein: CASGTGNYGYTF.

This clonotype has just one count. The V call is TRBV12-3 or TRBV12-4, the J call TRBJ1-2, with a weak D call TRBD1 (5 bases). The length of the CDR3 is 15 residues. The V and J ends lost 6 bases and 2 bases respectively, with 16 bases between them. The DNA of the CDR3 is TGTGCCAGCAGCCCGGGACGGAGTTTCAACTATGGCTACACCTTC. Translated, it gives CASSPGRSFNYGYTF.

The chain has TRBV12-3 or TRBV12-4 and TRBJ1-2; 9 nucleotides match TRBD1. The CDR3 sequence is 15 residues long. V was pared by 4 bases and J by 5 bases, with 8 bases of the junction left unmatched. The CDR3 here is CASSYAGTGSYGYTF. CDR3 nucleotides: TGTGCCAGCAGTTACGCCGGGACAGGGAGTTATGGCTACACCTTC.

Judged by abundance, this clonotype is large. The chain links TRBV12-3 or TRBV12-4 to TRBJ1-2; D perhaps matches TRBD1 (6 bases). The CDR3 is 14 amino acids. V lost 4 bases and J lost 4, with 13 bases in between. CDR3 sequence (DNA): TGTGCCAGCAGTTCCCCGGGACACGGCTATGGCTACACCTTC. Residues: CASSSPGHGYGYTF.

This clonotype is medium-sized. CDR3 nucleotides: TGTGCCAGCAGTTTATACCCAGGGACAGGTGATGGCTACACCTTC. Translation: CASSLYPGTGDGYTF. The V gene is TRBV12-3 or TRBV12-4, the J gene TRBJ1-2, with 8 bases identical to TRBD1. V was clipped by 2 bases and J by 6 bases; unmatched bases: 8. This CDR3 has 15 residues.

This clonotype was counted between two and nine times. The V gene is TRBV12-3 or TRBV12-4, the J gene TRBJ1-2, with D unresolved. This CDR3 is 12 amino acids long. V lost 6 bases and J 9 bases, leaving 14 bases between the germline ends. CDR3 sequence reads: CASRSDRRSYTF. The CDR3 DNA reads TGTGCCAGCAGGAGCGATCGTCGGAGCTACACCTTC.

This clonotype is deemed medium-sized. This chain joins TRBV12-3 or TRBV12-4 and TRBJ1-2; no clear D. The length of the CDR3 is 14 residues. Deletions cut 4 bases from V and 4 bases from J, with 13 bases between. The CDR3 sequence is CASSWRKRAYGYTF. The CDR3 coding sequence is TGTGCCAGCAGTTGGCGGAAAAGGGCCTATGGCTACACCTTC.

The V and J genes are TRBV12-3 or TRBV12-4 and TRBJ1-2; the D is unclear. Trimming pared 8 bases from V and 3 bases from J, leaving 10 bases between. The length of the CDR3 is 12 residues. CDR3 in DNA: TGTGCCAGCGGGCGGCCTGACTATGGCTACACCTTC. As protein: CASGRPDYGYTF.

The V gene is TRBV12-3 or TRBV12-4, the J gene TRBJ1-2, with 10 nucleotides matching TRBD1. Trimming at V came to 0 bases and at J to 8 bases, leaving 6 bases not matched to a gene. The CDR3 has 15 residues. CDR3 DNA: TGTGCCAGCAGTTTAGCCGGGACAGGGGCGCGCGGCTACACCTTC. Residues: CASSLAGTGARGYTF.

Judged by abundance, this clonotype is medium-sized. The chain joins TRBV12-3 or TRBV12-4 to TRBJ1-2; the D is unclear. The V end was cut by 3 bases, the J end by 4 bases, with 9 bases between. This CDR3 comprises 13 residues. This CDR3 is CASSLNSLYGYTF. The CDR3 nucleotides are TGTGCCAGCAGTTTGAACAGTCTCTATGGCTACACCTTC.

This clonotype is deemed large (0.1 to 1%). The gene calls are TRBV12-3 or TRBV12-4 and TRBJ1-2, with 7 bases identical to TRBD1. The CDR3 loop spans 14 amino acids. Losses at the gene ends were 3 bases for V and 4 bases for J; bases not matched to a gene: 5. The CDR3 DNA follows: TGTGCCAGCAGTTTGGGACAGCCCAGCTATGGCTACACCTTC. It yields the protein CASSLGQPSYGYTF.

Judged by abundance, this clonotype is hyperexpanded (1% or more). The rearrangement uses TRBV12-3 or TRBV12-4 and TRBJ1-2; D may be TRBD1 (5 bases). Trimming left V 5 bases short and J 3 bases short, with 16 bases between. CDR3 length: 15 residues. The chain's CDR3 is CASSDPGRSYYGYTF. DNA of the CDR3: TGTGCCAGCAGTGATCCGGGACGGAGCTACTATGGCTACACCTTC.

This clonotype is hyperexpanded in the sample. The rearrangement joins TRBV12-3 or TRBV12-4 to TRBJ1-2; no clear D. CDR3 length: 11 amino acids. V lost 7 bases and J lost 7, with 10 bases in between. In nucleotides, the CDR3 is TGTGCCAGCACCCCGGCTGGTGGCTACACCTTC. Its translation is CASTPAGGYTF.

The rearrangement joins TRBV12-3 or TRBV12-4 to TRBJ1-2, with D tentatively TRBD1 (6 bases). Trimming cost V 2 bases and J 7 bases, with 11 bases left between them. The CDR3 totals 13 residues. The CDR3 protein is CASSLSQGSGYTF. In DNA form, the CDR3 reads TGTGCCAGCAGTTTAAGCCAGGGGTCTGGCTACACCTTC.

By share, this clonotype ranks as medium-sized. V gene TRBV12-3 or TRBV12-4 combines with J gene TRBJ1-2; D gene ambiguous. V lost 5 bases to trimming and J lost 3 bases, with 10 bases between them. The CDR3 contains 13 residues. For the CDR3, the DNA is TGTGCCAGCAGTCTAATACTGGACTATGGCTACACCTTC. This translates into CASSLILDYGYTF.

This clonotype is classed as medium-sized. The chain combines TRBV12-3 or TRBV12-4 with TRBJ1-2; 9 bases are shared with TRBD1. The CDR3 runs to 14 residues. J gave up 7 bases and V 6 bases, and 9 bases lay outside the gene matches. DNA of the CDR3: TGTGCCAGCAGATCGGGACAGGGCTTGGGTGGCTACACCTTC. As protein: CASRSGQGLGGYTF.

This clonotype was detected only a few times. This rearrangement joins TRBV12-3 or TRBV12-4 to TRBJ1-2; D uncertain. This CDR3 contains 16 residues. Trimming stripped 2 bases from V and 6 bases from J, with 19 bases between. The CDR3 DNA reads as TGTGCCAGCAGTTTATCTCGCTGGCAGGTGGTGGATGGCTACACCTTC. Translating it yields CASSLSRWQVVDGYTF.